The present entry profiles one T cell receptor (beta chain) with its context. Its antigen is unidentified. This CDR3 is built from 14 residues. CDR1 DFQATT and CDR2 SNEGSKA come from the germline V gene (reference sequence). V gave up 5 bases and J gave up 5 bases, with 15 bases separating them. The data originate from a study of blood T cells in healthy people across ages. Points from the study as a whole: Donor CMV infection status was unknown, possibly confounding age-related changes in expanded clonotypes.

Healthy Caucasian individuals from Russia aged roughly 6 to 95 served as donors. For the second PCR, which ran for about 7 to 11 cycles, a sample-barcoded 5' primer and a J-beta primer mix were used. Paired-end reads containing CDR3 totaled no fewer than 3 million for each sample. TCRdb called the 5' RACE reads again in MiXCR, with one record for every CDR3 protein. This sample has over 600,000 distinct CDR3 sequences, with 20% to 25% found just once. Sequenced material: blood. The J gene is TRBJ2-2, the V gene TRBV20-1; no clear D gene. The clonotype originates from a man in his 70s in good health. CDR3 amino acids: CSASDSVRTGELFF. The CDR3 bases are TGCAGTGCTTCCGACTCGGTCCGTACCGGGGAGCTGTTTTTT.